Following are 27 T cell receptor beta chains from one sample sequenced in a study of immune evolution from preneoplasia to lung adenocarcinoma. Clones were sequenced by immunoSEQ multiplex PCR, and TCRdb holds only the in-frame ones, with some missing. The table includes 4,500 to 5,500 clones, over 65% detected once. What was sequenced was FFPE adjacent normal lung tissue. The source of these receptors is a person aged 55-80 years with lung adenocarcinoma.

V and J are TRBV5-6 and TRBJ1-6; no definite D call. The germline V gene encodes CDR1 SGHDT and CDR2 YYEEEE. Between the trimmed V and J ends, which lost 0 bases and 5 bases, there was a span of 6 bases. The CDR3 loop spans 14 amino acids. CDR3: CASSLVVDNSPLHF. In DNA, the CDR3 is TGTGCCAGCAGCTTGGTGGTGGATAATTCACCCCTCCACTTT.

This chain connects TRBV19 to TRBJ1-2; D remains ambiguous. V was pared by 3 bases and J by 4 bases, with 15 bases between. CDR1 LNHDA and CDR2 SQIVND come from the germline V gene (reference sequence). This CDR3 spans 15 amino acids. CDR3: CASSMRQIPPYGYTF. The CDR3 bases are TGTGCCAGTAGTATGAGGCAGATCCCGCCCTATGGCTACACCTTC.

This chain's CDR3 is CASRHQTGNQETQYF. CDR3 bases: TGCGCCAGCAGACACCAGACAGGGAACCAAGAGACCCAGTACTTC. The gene calls are TRBV5-1 and TRBJ2-5; 7 positions agree with TRBD1. CDR3 length equals 15 residues. CDR1 and CDR2 from the germline V gene are SGHRS and YFSETQ. V lost 5 bases, J lost 0 bases, and 7 bases stayed unmatched.

CDR3 in DNA: TGCGCCACCTCAAATAACCCGCTCGGACAGGGTAGAGCTGGCTACACCTTC. Translated, it gives CATSNNPLGQGRAGYTF. The chain has TRBV5-1 and TRBJ1-2; 8 nucleotides line up with TRBD1. J gave up 7 bases and V 9 bases, and 23 bases lay outside the gene matches. This CDR3 contains 17 residues. CDR1 and CDR2 (germline): SGHRS, YFSETQ.

J is TRBJ1-2 and V is TRBV9; D is ambiguous. Germline-derived CDR1 and CDR2 are SGDLS and YYNGEE. The CDR3 spans 12 residues. V was trimmed by 4 bases and J by 8 bases, leaving 12 bases between them. CDR3 in amino acids: CASSQEDGGYTF. The CDR3 nucleotides read TGTGCCAGCAGCCAGGAAGACGGCGGCTACACCTTC.

By its share, this clone is hyperexpanded. This same CDR3 is encoded by further DNA sequences in the sample. The chain joins TRBV6-5 to TRBJ1-5; 7 nucleotides align to TRBD1. V lost 2 bases and J lost 7; bases outside the gene matches: 8. CDR3 length equals 15 residues. Germline assignment: CDR1 MNHEY and CDR2 SVGAGI. The CDR3 spells CASSYTTGSDQPQHF. DNA of the CDR3: TGTGCCAGCAGTTACACGACAGGGTCCGACCAGCCCCAGCATTTT.

This clone was detected only a few times. The J gene is TRBJ1-6, the V gene TRBV28; TRBD1 might be the D (5 bases). The CDR3 has 15 residues. Germline CDR1 is MDHEN and CDR2 is SYDVKM. V was trimmed by 3 bases and J by 7 bases, leaving 13 bases between them. The CDR3 bases are TGTGCCAGCAGTTTGTACGGGGGGGGAAATTCACCCCTCCACTTT. Its protein product is CASSLYGGGNSPLHF. The full variable domain, rest sourced from reference TRBV28 and TRBJ1-6, is DVKVTQSSRYLVKRTGEKVFLECVQDMDHENMFWYRQDPGLGLRLIYFSYDVKMKEKGDIPEGYSVSREKKERFSLILESASTNQTSMYLCASSLYGGGNSPLHFGNGTRLTVT.

The chain uses TRBV7-9 and TRBJ1-3, with a weak D call TRBD1 (6 bases). The V gene lost 5 bases and the J gene lost 0 bases, with 11 bases spanning the gap. The CDR3 consists of 15 residues. Germline V lookup: CDR1 SEHNR, CDR2 FQNEAQ (reference sequence). The CDR3 DNA is TGTGCCAGCAGCCCTCAGACAGGCTCTGGAAACACCATATATTTT. It yields the protein CASSPQTGSGNTIYF.

This clone was detected once. The rearrangement uses TRBV19 and TRBJ1-2; 9 bases match TRBD1. Unmatched junction bases numbered 8, after V lost 7 bases and J lost 8 bases. The CDR3 has 13 residues. Germline CDR1 is LNHDA and CDR2 is SQIVND (reference sequence). CDR3 coding DNA: TGTGCCAGTACCCCGACAGGGGGAGGCGGCTACACCTTC. Its protein product is CASTPTGGGGYTF.

The chain has TRBV29-1 and TRBJ1-1; the D gene is possibly TRBD1 (5 bases). CDR1 SQVTM and CDR2 ANQGSEA come from the germline V gene. This CDR3 contains 16 residues. The ends were cut back, 6 bases at V and 0 bases at J, with 20 bases in the middle. The CDR3 DNA reads TGCAGCGTCCACCGGGACGGTACGATCATGAACACTGAAGCTTTCTTT. This encodes CSVHRDGTIMNTEAFF.

The rearrangement links TRBV4-3 to TRBJ1-1, with 7 bases matching TRBD1. The V segment lost 6 bases and the J segment 3 bases; nucleotides outside the gene matches: 4. This CDR3 has 13 amino acids. CDR1 LGHNA and CDR2 YSLEER come from the germline V gene. CDR3 sequence: CASRIDRDTEAFF. The CDR3 DNA sequence: TGCGCCAGCAGGATAGACAGGGACACTGAAGCTTTCTTT.

V and J are TRBV9 and TRBJ2-7; the D is unclear. The germline V gene encodes CDR1 SGDLS and CDR2 YYNGEE. V was trimmed by 0 bases and J by 3 bases, leaving 10 bases between them. The length of the CDR3 is 14 residues. The CDR3 DNA is TGTGCCAGCAGCGTAGAGGGCAGTTACTACGAGCAGTACTTC. This sequence encodes CASSVEGSYYEQYF.

The CDR3 region is CASSVQGMNTGELFF. For the CDR3, the DNA is TGTGCCAGCAGCGTTCAGGGGATGAACACCGGGGAGCTGTTTTTT. The V gene is TRBV9, the J gene TRBJ2-2; maybe TRBD1 (6 bases). Germline V gene lookup returns CDR1 SGDLS and CDR2 YYNGEE. V lost 2 bases and J lost 1, with 9 bases in between. This CDR3 is 15 amino acids long.

The chain couples TRBV19 to TRBJ1-2; 7 nucleotides align to TRBD1. The germline V gene encodes CDR1 LNHDA and CDR2 SQIVND (reference sequence). The CDR3 spans 13 residues. Trimming removed 2 bases from V and 6 bases from J; junction bases left unmatched: 3. The chain's CDR3 is CASSIRQGHGYTF. In DNA, the CDR3 is TGTGCCAGTAGTATACGACAGGGTCATGGCTACACCTTC. The entire variable domain, with the rest obtained from reference TRBV19 and TRBJ1-2, is as follows: DGGITQSPKYLFRKEGQNVTLSCEQNLNHDAMYWYRQDPGQGLRLIYYSQIVNDFQKGDIAEGYSVSREKKESFPLTVTSAQKNPTAFYLCASSIRQGHGYTFGSGTRLTVV.

The chain employs TRBV5-1 and TRBJ2-1; 12 positions agree with TRBD1. Per the germline V gene, CDR1 is SGHRS and CDR2 is YFSETQ. The CDR3 has 17 amino acids. The V and J ends lost 5 bases and 9 bases, in that order; junction bases with no gene match: 15. Written as DNA, the CDR3 is TGCGCCAGCAGGCCACCCGGATCGGGACAGGGGGCAAGTGAGCAGTTCTTC. Translated: CASRPPGSGQGASEQFF. The full variable domain, its missing parts supplied by reference TRBV5-1 and TRBJ2-1, is KAGVTQTPRYLIKTRGQQVTLSCSPISGHRSVSWYQQTPGQGLQFLFEYFSETQRNKGNFPGRFSGRQFSNSRSEMNVSTLELGDSALYLCASRPPGSGQGASEQFFGPGTRLTVL.

This clone was seen once. This chain connects TRBV11-2 to TRBJ2-1; D not certain. The CDR3 runs to 13 residues. Germline V gives CDR1 SGHAT, CDR2 FQNNGV. V lost 5 bases, J lost 3 bases, and 8 bases lay in between. CDR3 protein: CASSAPGYNEQFF. CDR3 DNA sequence: TGTGCCAGCAGCGCCCCAGGCTACAATGAGCAGTTCTTC.

V gene TRBV15 combines with J gene TRBJ2-7, with D possibly matching TRBD2 (6 bases). The CDR3 totals 14 residues. V lost 5 bases and J 3 bases, leaving 14 bases between the germline ends. Germline CDR1 LNHNV, CDR2 YYDKDF (reference sequence). The CDR3 DNA follows: TGTGCCACCAGCCCTCGGACTACAGGCTACGAGCAGTACTTC. Encoded protein: CATSPRTTGYEQYF.

This clone was recorded a few times. The chain recombines TRBV30 with TRBJ1-5; TRBD1 agrees at 8 bases. Trimming at V came to 1 base and at J to 6 bases, leaving 5 bases not matched to a gene. CDR1 and CDR2 (germline): GTSNPN, SVGIG (reference sequence). The CDR3 has 14 residues. Written as DNA, the CDR3 is TGTGCCTGGAGTGCCCGACAGGGGAGTCAGCCCCAGCATTTT. This codes for CAWSARQGSQPQHF.

This chain uses TRBV10-3 with TRBJ1-5; 7 nucleotides line up with TRBD1. After removal of 6 bases from V and 8 bases from J, the junction contained 10 bases not matched to a gene. In germline, CDR1 is ENHRY, CDR2 SYGVKD. The CDR3 contains 14 residues. This CDR3 is CAIRGDSSVEPQHF. The CDR3 nucleotides read TGTGCCATCAGGGGGGACAGCTCGGTTGAGCCCCAGCATTTT.

V usage is TRBV9 and J usage is TRBJ1-2; no reliable D call. The CDR3 consists of 10 residues. Germline V lookup: CDR1 SGDLS, CDR2 YYNGEE. V lost 10 bases and J 5 bases, leaving 9 bases between the germline ends. The CDR3 loop is CAEARYGYTF. The CDR3 nucleotides are TGTGCCGAGGCAAGGTATGGCTACACCTTC.

This clone was observed a few times. The chain couples TRBV5-4 to TRBJ1-1, with D tentatively TRBD1 (5 bases). This CDR3 is built from 14 residues. Germline values: CDR1 SGHNT, CDR2 YYREEE (reference sequence). Trimming stripped 2 bases from V and 6 bases from J, with 14 bases between. The CDR3 DNA is TGTGCCAGCAGCTTCGAGGGGCCCCCAGCTGAAGCTTTCTTT. The encoded protein is CASSFEGPPAEAFF.

This clone was seen a few times. The J gene is TRBJ2-7, the V gene TRBV10-2, with 8 bases aligning to TRBD1. Germline V gene lookup returns CDR1 WSHSY and CDR2 SAAADI. The CDR3 has 15 residues. Trimming removed 6 bases from V and 3 bases from J; junction bases left unmatched: 10. The CDR3 spells CASRDGQGSVYEQYF. The CDR3 DNA sequence: TGCGCCAGCAGGGACGGACAGGGTTCCGTCTACGAGCAGTACTTC.

The chain uses TRBV5-1 and TRBJ2-1; D is unresolved. This CDR3 contains 15 residues. V was pared by 0 bases and J by 6 bases, with 13 bases between. The germline CDR1 and CDR2 sequences are SGHRS and YFSETQ. The CDR3 DNA reads TGCGCCAGCAGCTTGGCCTTCGCCCCGGGCAATGAGCAGTTCTTC. Translating gives CASSLAFAPGNEQFF.

The chain joins TRBV4-3 to TRBJ2-5; D ambiguous. Trimming took 0 bases from V and 4 from J, leaving 12 bases between them. There are 15 residues in the CDR3. Looked up from germline, CDR1 is LGHNA and CDR2 is YSLEER. The CDR3 region is CASSQDKGTGETQYF. DNA for the CDR3: TGCGCCAGCAGCCAAGATAAGGGAACGGGAGAGACCCAGTACTTC.

The rearrangement uses TRBV7-3 and TRBJ2-1, with 12 bases identical to TRBD2. The CDR3 has 18 amino acids. Germline V gene lookup returns CDR1 SGHTA and CDR2 FQGTGA. V trimming: 2 bases; J trimming: 2 bases; junction bases outside the gene matches: 7. The CDR3 is CASSLWASGGVAYNEQFF. DNA of the CDR3: TGTGCCAGCAGCTTATGGGCTAGCGGGGGGGTCGCCTACAATGAGCAGTTCTTC. Full variable domain (missing parts from reference TRBV7-3 and TRBJ2-1): GAGVSQTPSNKVTEKGKYVELRCDPISGHTALYWYRQSLGQGPEFLIYFQGTGAADDSGLPNDRFFAVRPEGSVSTLKIQRTERGDSAVYLCASSLWASGGVAYNEQFFGPGTRLTVL.

In its sample, this clone was seen a few times. The chain has TRBV7-2 and TRBJ2-5, with 7 positions matching TRBD2. This CDR3 is 15 amino acids long. The V and J ends lost 3 bases and 2 bases, in that order; junction bases with no gene match: 6. CDR1 and CDR2 from the germline V gene are SGHTA and FQGNSA. In DNA form, the CDR3 reads TGTGCCAGCAGCTTGTGGGCGGGGGTACAAGAGACCCAGTACTTC. Translating it yields CASSLWAGVQETQYF.

The rearrangement uses TRBV27 and TRBJ1-5, with D unresolved. Germline assignment: CDR1 MNHEY and CDR2 SMNVEV (reference sequence). V was pared by 0 bases and J by 0 bases, with 9 bases between. The CDR3 loop spans 16 amino acids. CDR3 coding DNA: TGTGCCAGCAGTTTATCGAGGGCAGTTAGCAATCAGCCCCAGCATTTT. Its protein product is CASSLSRAVSNQPQHF.